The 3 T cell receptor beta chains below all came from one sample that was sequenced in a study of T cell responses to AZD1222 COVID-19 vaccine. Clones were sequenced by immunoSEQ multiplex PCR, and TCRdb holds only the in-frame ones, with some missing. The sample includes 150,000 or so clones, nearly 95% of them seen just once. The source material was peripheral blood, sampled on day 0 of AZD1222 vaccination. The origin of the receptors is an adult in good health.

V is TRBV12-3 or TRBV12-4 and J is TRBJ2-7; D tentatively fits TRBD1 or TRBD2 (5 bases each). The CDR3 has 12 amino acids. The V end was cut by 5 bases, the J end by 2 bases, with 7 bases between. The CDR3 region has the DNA TGTGCCAGCAGTCGGGGCCCCTACGAGCAGTACTTC. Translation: CASSRGPYEQYF.

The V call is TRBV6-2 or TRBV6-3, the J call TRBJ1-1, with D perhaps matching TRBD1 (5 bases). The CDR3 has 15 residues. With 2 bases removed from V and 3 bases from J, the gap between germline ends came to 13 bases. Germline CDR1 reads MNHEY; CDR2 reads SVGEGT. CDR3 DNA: TGTGCCAGCAGTTACGGTTCGGGGGGTTACACTGAAGCTTTCTTT. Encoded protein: CASSYGSGGYTEAFF.

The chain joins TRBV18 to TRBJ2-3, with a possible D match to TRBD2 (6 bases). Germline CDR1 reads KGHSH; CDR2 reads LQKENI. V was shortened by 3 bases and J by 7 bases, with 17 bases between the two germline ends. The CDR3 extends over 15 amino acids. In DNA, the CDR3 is TGTGCCAGCTCACCGGCAGCGGGCCGCTTCAATACGCAGTATTTT. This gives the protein CASSPAAGRFNTQYF.